This T cell receptor beta chain was sequenced for a study of early stage breast cancer tumors. Points from the study as a whole: Tumors had about 2.3-fold higher T cell density than normal breast. Enriched TCRB sequences shared across patients were mostly commonly generated sequences.

Blood replicates held 0.5 ug DNA, tumor or normal breast about 1.5 ug, two each. Measured with immunoSEQ multiplex PCR; TCRdb has only the in-frame clones, and not every one. Of over 40,000 clones in the sample, around 80% are singletons; the top ten hold 3% to 4%. Germline V gene lookup returns CDR1 GTSNPN and CDR2 SVGIG (reference sequence). This CDR3 region has 17 residues. Trimming removed 0 bases from V and 5 bases from J; junction bases left unmatched: 7. Worth noting for this clone: Its specificity is not known.

The rearrangement uses TRBV30 and TRBJ2-2, with 12 nucleotides matching TRBD2. This sequence was found in a person aged 40-50 years with breast cancer. Material: blood. In DNA, the CDR3 is TGTGCCTGGAGTGTCCTAGCGGGAGGGGGGCGGACCGGGGAGCTGTTTTTT. This gives the protein CAWSVLAGGGRTGELFF.